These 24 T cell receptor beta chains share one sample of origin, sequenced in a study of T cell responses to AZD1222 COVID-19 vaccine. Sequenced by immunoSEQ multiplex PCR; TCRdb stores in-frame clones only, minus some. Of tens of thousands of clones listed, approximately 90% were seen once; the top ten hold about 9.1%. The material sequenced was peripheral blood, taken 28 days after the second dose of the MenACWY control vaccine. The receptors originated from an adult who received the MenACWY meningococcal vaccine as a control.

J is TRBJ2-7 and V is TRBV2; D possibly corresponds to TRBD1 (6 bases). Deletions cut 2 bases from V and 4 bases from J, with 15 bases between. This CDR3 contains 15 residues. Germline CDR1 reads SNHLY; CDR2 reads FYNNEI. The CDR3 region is CASSESFQGPYEQYF. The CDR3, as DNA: TGTGCCAGCAGTGAAAGCTTCCAGGGGCCTTACGAGCAGTACTTC.

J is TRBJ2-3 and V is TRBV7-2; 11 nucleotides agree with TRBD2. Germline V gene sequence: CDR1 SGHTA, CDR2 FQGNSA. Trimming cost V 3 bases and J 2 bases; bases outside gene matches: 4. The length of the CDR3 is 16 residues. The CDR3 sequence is CASSFSGGGNTDTQYF. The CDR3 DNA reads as TGTGCCAGCAGCTTTAGCGGGGGGGGGAACACAGATACGCAGTATTTT.

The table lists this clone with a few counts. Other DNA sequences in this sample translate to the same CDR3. CDR3 in DNA: TGTGCCAGCAGCCCCACAGGGTACGAGCAGTACTTC. Protein product: CASSPTGYEQYF. The chain employs TRBV9 and TRBJ2-7; D may be TRBD1 (6 bases). This CDR3 comprises 12 residues. The V gene's germline CDR1 is SGDLS and CDR2 YYNGEE. Deletions cut 4 bases from V and 4 bases from J, with 9 bases between.

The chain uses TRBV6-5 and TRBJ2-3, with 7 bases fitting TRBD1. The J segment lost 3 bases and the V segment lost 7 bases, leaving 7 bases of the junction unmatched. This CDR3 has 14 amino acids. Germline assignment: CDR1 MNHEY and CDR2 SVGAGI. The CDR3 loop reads CASKDRVGTDTQYF. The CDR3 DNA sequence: TGTGCCAGCAAAGACAGGGTGGGAACAGATACGCAGTATTTT.

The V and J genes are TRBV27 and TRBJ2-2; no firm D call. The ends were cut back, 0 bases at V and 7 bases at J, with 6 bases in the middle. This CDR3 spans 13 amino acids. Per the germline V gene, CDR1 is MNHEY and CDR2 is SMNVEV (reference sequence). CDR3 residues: CASSLSTVGELFF. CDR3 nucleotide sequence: TGTGCCAGCAGTTTATCCACGGTCGGGGAGCTGTTTTTT.

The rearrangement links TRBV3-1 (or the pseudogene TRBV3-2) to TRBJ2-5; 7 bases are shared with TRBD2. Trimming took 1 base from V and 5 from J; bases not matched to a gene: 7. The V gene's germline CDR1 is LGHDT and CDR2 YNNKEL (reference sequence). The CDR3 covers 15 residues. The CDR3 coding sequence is TGTGCCAGCAGCCAAGTTGATGCGGGGGTGGAGACCCAGTACTTC. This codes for CASSQVDAGVETQYF.

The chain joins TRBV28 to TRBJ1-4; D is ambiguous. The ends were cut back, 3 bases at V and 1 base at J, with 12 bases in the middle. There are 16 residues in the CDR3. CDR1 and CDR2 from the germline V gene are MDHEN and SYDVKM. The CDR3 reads CASSLTLPGTNEKLFF. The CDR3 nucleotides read TGTGCCAGCAGTTTGACCCTCCCCGGAACTAATGAAAAACTGTTTTTT.

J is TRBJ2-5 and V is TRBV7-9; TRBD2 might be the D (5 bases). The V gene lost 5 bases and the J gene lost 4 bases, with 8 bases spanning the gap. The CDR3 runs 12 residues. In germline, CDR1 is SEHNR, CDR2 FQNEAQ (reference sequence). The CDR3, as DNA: TGTGCCAGCAGCGCCGAGGGAGAGACCCAGTACTTC. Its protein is CASSAEGETQYF.

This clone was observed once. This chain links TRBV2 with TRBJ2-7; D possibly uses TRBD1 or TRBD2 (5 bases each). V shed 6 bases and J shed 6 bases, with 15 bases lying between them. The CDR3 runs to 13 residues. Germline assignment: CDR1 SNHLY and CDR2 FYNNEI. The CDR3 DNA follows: TGTGCCAGCAGCCCCGGGACCCTGGGCGAGCAGTACTTC. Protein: CASSPGTLGEQYF.

The CDR3 coding sequence is TGCGCCAGCAGCTTGTCCGGGACAGGGGGCGAAGATACGCAGTATTTT. This encodes CASSLSGTGGEDTQYF. The chain is built from TRBV5-1 and TRBJ2-3; 12 nucleotides line up with TRBD1. CDR3 length: 16 residues. The germline CDR1 and CDR2 sequences are SGHRS and YFSETQ. J lost 5 bases, V lost 1 base, and 5 bases had no gene match.

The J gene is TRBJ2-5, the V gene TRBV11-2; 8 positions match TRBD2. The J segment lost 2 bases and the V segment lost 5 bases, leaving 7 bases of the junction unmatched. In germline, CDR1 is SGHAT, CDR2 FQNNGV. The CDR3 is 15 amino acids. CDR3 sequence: CASSVFGGAQETQYF. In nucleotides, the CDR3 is TGTGCCAGCAGCGTTTTCGGGGGGGCGCAAGAGACCCAGTACTTC. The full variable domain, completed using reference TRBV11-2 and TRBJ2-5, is EAGVAQSPRYKIIEKRQSVAFWCNPISGHATLYWYQQILGQGPKLLIQFQNNGVVDDSQLPKDRFSAERLKGVDSTLKIQPAKLEDSAVYLCASSVFGGAQETQYFGPGTRLLVL.

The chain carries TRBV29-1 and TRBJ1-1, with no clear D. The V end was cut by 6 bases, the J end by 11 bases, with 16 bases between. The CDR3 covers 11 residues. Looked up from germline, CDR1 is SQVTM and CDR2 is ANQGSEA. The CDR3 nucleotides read TGCAGCGTACCATCGGGGAATGGGGCTTTCTTT. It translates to CSVPSGNGAFF.

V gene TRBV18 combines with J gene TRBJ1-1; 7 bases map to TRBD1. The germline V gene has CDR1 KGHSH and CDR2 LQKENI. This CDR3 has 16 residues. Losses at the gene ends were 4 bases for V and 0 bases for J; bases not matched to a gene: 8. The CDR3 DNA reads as TGTGCCAGCTCACGCGGGGTCGACAGGGTGAACACTGAAGCTTTCTTT. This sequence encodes CASSRGVDRVNTEAFF.

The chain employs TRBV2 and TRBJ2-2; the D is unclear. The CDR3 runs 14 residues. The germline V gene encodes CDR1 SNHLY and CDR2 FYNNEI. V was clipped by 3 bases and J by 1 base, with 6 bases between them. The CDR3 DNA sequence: TGTGCCAGCAGTGAGGTGCGGAACACCGGGGAGCTGTTTTTT. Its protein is CASSEVRNTGELFF.

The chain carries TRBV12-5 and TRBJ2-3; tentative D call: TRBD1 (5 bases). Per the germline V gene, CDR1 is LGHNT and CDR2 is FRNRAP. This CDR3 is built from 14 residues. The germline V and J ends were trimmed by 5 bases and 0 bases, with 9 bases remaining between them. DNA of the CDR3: TGTGCTAGTGGTCTAGGACAAAGCACAGATACGCAGTATTTT. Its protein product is CASGLGQSTDTQYF.

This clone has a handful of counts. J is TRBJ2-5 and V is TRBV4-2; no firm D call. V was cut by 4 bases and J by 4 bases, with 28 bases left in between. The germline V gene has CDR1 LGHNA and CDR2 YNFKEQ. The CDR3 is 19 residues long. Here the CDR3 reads CASSPLMGQFNRKGETQYF. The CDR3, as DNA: TGTGCCAGCAGCCCCTTGATGGGCCAATTCAACCGTAAGGGAGAGACCCAGTACTTC.

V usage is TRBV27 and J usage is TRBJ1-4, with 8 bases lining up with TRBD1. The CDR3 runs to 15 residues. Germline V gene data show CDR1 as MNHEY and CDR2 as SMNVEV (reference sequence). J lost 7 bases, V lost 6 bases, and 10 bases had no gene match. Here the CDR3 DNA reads TGTGCCAGCAGGAAAGCAGGGGGCGGGGGTGAAAAACTGTTTTTT. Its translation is CASRKAGGGGEKLFF. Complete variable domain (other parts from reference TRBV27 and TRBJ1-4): EAQVTQNPRYLITVTGKKLTVTCSQNMNHEYMSWYRQDPGLGLRQIYYSMNVEVTDKGDVPEGYKVSRKEKRNFPLILESPSPNQTSLYFCASRKAGGGGEKLFFGSGTQLSVL.

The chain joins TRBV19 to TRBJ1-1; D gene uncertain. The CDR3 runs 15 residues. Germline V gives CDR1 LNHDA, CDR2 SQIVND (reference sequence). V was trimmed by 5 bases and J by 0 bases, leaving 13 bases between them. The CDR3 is CASSPWAVLNTEAFF. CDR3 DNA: TGTGCCAGTAGTCCATGGGCCGTACTGAACACTGAAGCTTTCTTT.

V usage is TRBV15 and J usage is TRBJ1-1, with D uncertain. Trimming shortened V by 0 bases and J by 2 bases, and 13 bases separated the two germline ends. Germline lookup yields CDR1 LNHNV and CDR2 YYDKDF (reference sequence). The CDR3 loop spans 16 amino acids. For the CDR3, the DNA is TGTGCCACCAGCAGAGATTCGATCGGAGTAAACACTGAAGCTTTCTTT. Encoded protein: CATSRDSIGVNTEAFF.

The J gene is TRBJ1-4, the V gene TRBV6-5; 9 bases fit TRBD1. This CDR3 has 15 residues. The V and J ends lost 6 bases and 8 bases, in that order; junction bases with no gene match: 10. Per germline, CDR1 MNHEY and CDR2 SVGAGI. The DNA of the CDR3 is TGTGCCAGCAGGACCCCGACAGGGGGGAGAGAAAAACTGTTTTTT. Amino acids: CASRTPTGGREKLFF.

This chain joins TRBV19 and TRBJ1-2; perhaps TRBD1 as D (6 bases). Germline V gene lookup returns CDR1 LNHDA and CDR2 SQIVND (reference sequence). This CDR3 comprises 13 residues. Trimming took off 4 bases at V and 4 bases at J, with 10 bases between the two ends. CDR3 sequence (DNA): TGTGCCAGTAGTACAGGGGCGGGCTATGGCTACACCTTC. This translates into CASSTGAGYGYTF.

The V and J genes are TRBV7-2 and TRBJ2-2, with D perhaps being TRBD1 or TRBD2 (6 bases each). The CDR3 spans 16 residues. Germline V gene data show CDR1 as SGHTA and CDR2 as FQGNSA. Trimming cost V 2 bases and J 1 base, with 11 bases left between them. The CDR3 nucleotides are TGTGCCAGCAGCTTAAACGGGGGCGAGAACACCGGGGAGCTGTTTTTT. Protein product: CASSLNGGENTGELFF.

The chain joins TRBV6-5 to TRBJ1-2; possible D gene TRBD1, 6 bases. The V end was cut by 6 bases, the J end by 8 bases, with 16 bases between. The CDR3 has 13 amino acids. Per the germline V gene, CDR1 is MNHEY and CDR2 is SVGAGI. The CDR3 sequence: CASRVTGLEGYTF. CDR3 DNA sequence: TGTGCCAGCAGGGTAACAGGGCTCGAGGGCTACACCTTC.

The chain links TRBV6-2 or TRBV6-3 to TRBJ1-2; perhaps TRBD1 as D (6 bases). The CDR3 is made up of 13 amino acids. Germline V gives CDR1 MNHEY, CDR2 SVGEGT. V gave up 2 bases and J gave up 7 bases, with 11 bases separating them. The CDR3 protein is CASSYKGEGGYTF. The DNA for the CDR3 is TGTGCCAGCAGTTACAAGGGGGAAGGTGGCTACACCTTC.